A selection of T cell receptor beta chains follows, all from one sample in a study of shared clonotypes between healthy human individuals. Some clones are missing from TCRdb's copy, which holds only in-frame ones; the method was immunoSEQ multiplex PCR. The sample lists some 2.4 million clones, 80% to 95% occurring once. Sequences were obtained from naive CD4+ T cells from PBMCs. These receptor sequences come from a man aged 18 to 35 in good health. Some clones in this sample may be carry-over from other donors' samples. Each CDR3 is given with its conserved first and last residue. A D gene is named only where the DNA matches it firmly.

v_gene	j_gene	d_gene	CDR3aa	CDR3nt
TRBV10-3	TRBJ2-1	TRBD2	CATGSAGGSNEQFF	TGTGCCACGGGGTCGGCGGGAGGGTCCAATGAGCAGTTCTTC
TRBV5-3	TRBJ2-3	TRBD1	CARSFRDRALGGSSTDTQYF	TGTGCCAGAAGCTTCCGGGACAGGGCCCTAGGGGGTAGTAGCACAGATACGCAGTATTTT
TRBV5-1	TRBJ1-1	-	CASSGKTRGDTEAFF	TGCGCCAGCAGCGGAAAGACACGCGGCGACACTGAAGCTTTCTTT
TRBV10-3	TRBJ2-1	TRBD1	CAISPGTGDEQFF	TGTGCCATCAGTCCCGGGACAGGGGATGAGCAGTTCTTC
TRBV2	TRBJ2-6	-	CASWSGANVLTF	TGTGCCAGCTGGAGTGGGGCCAACGTCCTGACTTTC
TRBV28	TRBJ2-5	-	CASTLARGRETQYF	TGTGCCAGCACCCTAGCTCGGGGGCGCGAGACCCAGTACTTC
TRBV7-2	TRBJ2-3	-	CASSSRRADTQYF	TGTGCCAGCAGCTCGAGGCGGGCAGATACGCAGTATTTT
TRBV5-1	TRBJ2-3	-	CASSDPASTDTQYF	TGCGCCAGCAGTGACCCGGCAAGCACAGATACGCAGTATTTT
TRBV28	TRBJ2-2	-	CASNGRLVTGTGELFF	TGTGCCAGCAACGGTCGACTAGTGACGGGCACCGGGGAGCTGTTTTTT
TRBV30	TRBJ2-2	-	CAWGVWGTGELFF	TGTGCCTGGGGTGTTTGGGGAACCGGGGAGCTGTTTTTT
TRBV6-5	TRBJ1-4	TRBD1	CASRGTGNNEKLFF	TGTGCCAGCCGGGGGACAGGAAACAATGAAAAACTGTTTTTT
TRBV5-1	TRBJ2-3	TRBD2	CASSASLAGSTDTQYF	TGCGCCAGCAGTGCCTCACTAGCGGGTAGCACAGATACGCAGTATTTT
TRBV28	TRBJ1-5	-	CASRLFQGNQPQHF	TGTGCCAGCAGACTCTTCCAGGGGAATCAGCCCCAGCATTTT
TRBV7-9	TRBJ1-1	-	CASSLAGGGEAFF	TGTGCCAGCAGCTTAGCTGGAGGGGGAGAAGCTTTCTTT
TRBV6-6	TRBJ2-3	-	CASSPPSATQYF	TGTGCCAGCAGTCCACCATCAGCTACGCAGTATTTT
TRBV5-1	TRBJ1-1	-	CASSLVGEGAFF	TGCGCCAGCAGCTTGGTTGGGGAGGGAGCTTTCTTT